Presented here are 30 T cell receptor beta chains from one specimen sequenced in a study of T-cell reconstitution after alpha-beta-depleted transplantation in children. Researchers prepared the TCRbeta library using unique molecular identifiers, the study reports. TCRdb reprocessed the PCR reads with MiXCR, giving one entry per CDR3 protein. The data contain hundreds of thousands of distinct CDR3 sequences, around 14% of them singletons. The material was PBMCs, obtained before TCRalphabeta/CD19-depleted stem cell transplant. These receptors were taken from a girl aged 2-15 years with congenital amegakaryocytic thrombocytopenia, due to receive a stem cell transplant.

This clonotype has more than one count but fewer than ten. The rearrangement uses TRBV5-1 and TRBJ2-1; D possibly uses TRBD1 or TRBD2 (6 bases each). Trimming shortened V by 0 bases and J by 15 bases, and 19 bases separated the two germline ends. Germline V gives CDR1 SGHRS, CDR2 YFSETQ. CDR3 length: 14 amino acids. CDR3 in amino acids: CASSLAGGDIGGFF. CDR3 sequence (DNA): TGCGCCAGCAGCTTGGCTGGAGGGGACATAGGGGGGTTCTTC.

There are a few counts of this clonotype. The chain has TRBV14 and TRBJ2-1; maybe TRBD1 (5 bases). Germline loops: CDR1 SGHDN, CDR2 FVKESK. V dropped 4 bases and J dropped 0 bases, with 10 bases sitting between them. The CDR3 has 15 residues. The CDR3 sequence is CASSLRVTSYNEQFF. The CDR3 nucleotides are TGTGCCAGCAGCCTCAGGGTGACCTCCTACAATGAGCAGTTCTTC.

This clonotype has more than one count but fewer than ten. V and J are TRBV5-1 and TRBJ2-7; 9 bases match TRBD1. Germline V CDR1 and CDR2: SGHRS, YFSETQ. V trimming: 6 bases; J trimming: 6 bases; junction bases outside the gene matches: 10. This CDR3 has 14 residues. For the CDR3, the DNA is TGCGCCAGCAACCCGGGACAGGGATTGCGCGAGCAGTACTTC. Translation gives CASNPGQGLREQYF.

The sample holds a few counts of this clonotype. The chain is built from TRBV5-1 and TRBJ2-2; 10 bases are shared with TRBD2. Germline lookup yields CDR1 SGHRS and CDR2 YFSETQ. The CDR3 extends over 18 amino acids. With 0 bases clipped from V and 4 bases from J, the junction kept 9 bases outside the gene matches. CDR3 in amino acids: CASSLGLAGEVSTGELFF. CDR3 bases: TGCGCCAGCAGCTTGGGTCTAGCGGGAGAAGTTAGCACCGGGGAGCTGTTTTTT.

This clonotype was recorded at least ten times. This chain uses TRBV20-1 with TRBJ2-7; 8 bases map to TRBD2. This CDR3 contains 16 residues. The germline CDR1 and CDR2 sequences are DFQATT and SNEGSKA (reference sequence). V was pared by 3 bases and J by 2 bases, with 12 bases of the junction left unmatched. The CDR3 sequence is CSASSSGSSPTYEQYF. The CDR3 region has the DNA TGCAGTGCTAGTTCCAGCGGGAGCTCCCCAACCTACGAGCAGTACTTC.

The V gene is TRBV5-6, the J gene TRBJ2-7, with unresolved D. This CDR3 has 14 amino acids. V lost 0 bases to trimming and J lost 2 bases, with 9 bases between them. Per the germline V gene, CDR1 is SGHDT and CDR2 is YYEEEE. CDR3 bases: TGTGCCAGCAGCTTGGAGGCGTCAGCCTACGAGCAGTACTTC. This sequence encodes CASSLEASAYEQYF.

The gene calls are TRBV18 and TRBJ2-7; 12 bases align to TRBD2. Germline CDR1 is KGHSH and CDR2 is LQKENI. This CDR3 comprises 15 residues. V lost 3 bases, J lost 3 bases, and 3 bases stayed unmatched. The CDR3 region is CASSPTGLAGYEQYF. In nucleotides, the CDR3 is TGTGCCAGCTCACCTACGGGACTAGCGGGCTACGAGCAGTACTTC.

The chain couples TRBV7-9 to TRBJ2-2; D call uncertain. The CDR3 covers 15 residues. V was trimmed by 5 bases and J by 5 bases, leaving 15 bases between them. The germline V gene has CDR1 SEHNR and CDR2 FQNEAQ (reference sequence). The CDR3 DNA is TGTGCCAGCAGCCCAAGTCGAGGCTGGACCGGGGAGCTGTTTTTT. Its protein product is CASSPSRGWTGELFF.

This chain uses TRBV7-9 with TRBJ2-5; TRBD1 is a possible D gene (5 bases). The germline V and J ends were trimmed by 2 bases and 2 bases, with 12 bases remaining between them. The CDR3 loop spans 15 amino acids. The germline V gene encodes CDR1 SEHNR and CDR2 FQNEAQ (reference sequence). The DNA of the CDR3 is TGTGCCAGCAGCTTACAGACAGCTTTTCAAGAGACCCAGTACTTC. Translating it yields CASSLQTAFQETQYF.

The chain links TRBV5-1 to TRBJ2-2; tentatively, D is TRBD1 (6 bases). V was clipped by 0 bases and J by 0 bases, with 12 bases between them. The germline CDR1 and CDR2 sequences are SGHRS and YFSETQ. This CDR3 is built from 17 residues. CDR3 coding DNA: TGCGCCAGCAGCTTGGATCATGGGGGCGCGAACACCGGGGAGCTGTTTTTT. Translated, it gives CASSLDHGGANTGELFF.

This clonotype was seen at least ten times. The V and J genes are TRBV28 and TRBJ2-7; a weak D match, TRBD2 (7 bases). Germline CDR1 and CDR2: MDHEN and SYDVKM. The CDR3 consists of 15 residues. V gave up 4 bases and J gave up 2 bases, with 15 bases separating them. The CDR3 spells CASSSGGDTAYEQYF. DNA for the CDR3: TGTGCCAGCAGTTCTGGGGGGGACACGGCCTACGAGCAGTACTTC.

This chain joins TRBV12-5 and TRBJ2-3; no reliable D call. The ends were cut back, 3 bases at V and 0 bases at J, with 7 bases in the middle. The CDR3 is 14 amino acids. CDR1 and CDR2 from the germline V gene are LGHNT and FRNRAP. The CDR3 sequence: CASGFALSTDTQYF. CDR3 nucleotide sequence: TGTGCTAGTGGTTTTGCCCTGAGCACAGATACGCAGTATTTT.

At least ten counts were recorded for this clonotype. The V and J genes are TRBV20-1 and TRBJ2-7, with a weak D call TRBD2 (6 bases). Trimming removed 6 bases from V and 0 bases from J, with 21 bases in between. In germline, CDR1 is DFQATT, CDR2 SNEGSKA (reference sequence). The CDR3 length is 16 residues. The CDR3: CSARPRRGMSSYEQYF. In DNA, the CDR3 is TGCAGTGCGCGACCTAGACGCGGGATGAGCTCCTACGAGCAGTACTTC.

This clonotype has only a few counts. V usage is TRBV7-9 and J usage is TRBJ2-7; 9 nucleotides match TRBD1. The V gene end was trimmed by 3 bases and the J gene end by 4 bases; junction bases not matched to a gene: 13. Germline assignment: CDR1 SEHNR and CDR2 FQNEAQ (reference sequence). The CDR3 spans 17 residues. The chain's CDR3 is CASSFLPGQGIEYEQYF. The CDR3 DNA follows: TGTGCCAGCAGCTTTCTTCCGGGACAGGGTATCGAGTACGAGCAGTACTTC.

This clonotype was detected a few times. The gene calls are TRBV7-9 and TRBJ2-1; 10 positions match TRBD2. Trimming took 5 bases from V and 7 from J; bases not matched to a gene: 11. Germline CDR1 SEHNR, CDR2 FQNEAQ (reference sequence). The CDR3 is 16 amino acids. Here the CDR3 reads CASSPPVAGGNNEQFF. The CDR3, as DNA: TGTGCCAGCAGCCCTCCGGTAGCGGGAGGAAATAATGAGCAGTTCTTC.

This clonotype was observed many times. This chain links TRBV5-1 with TRBJ1-2, with no clear D. CDR3 length equals 13 residues. Trimming stripped 6 bases from V and 2 bases from J, with 11 bases between. Per germline, CDR1 SGHRS and CDR2 YFSETQ. The chain's CDR3 is CASTSTTNYGYTF. CDR3 coding DNA: TGCGCCAGCACCTCGACAACGAACTATGGCTACACCTTC.

DNA of the CDR3: TGCGCCAGCAGCCAGAACACCGTGGCGCCCCTCCACTTT. Translated, it gives CASSQNTVAPLHF. The V and J genes are TRBV4-1 and TRBJ1-6; no firm D call. Germline CDR1 reads MGHRA; CDR2 reads YSYEKL. This CDR3 is 13 amino acids long. Trimming cost V 3 bases and J 13 bases, with 13 bases left between them.

Only a few counts were recorded for this clonotype. The chain couples TRBV7-9 to TRBJ1-1, with TRBD1 identical over 7 bases. This CDR3 spans 14 amino acids. Looked up from germline, CDR1 is SEHNR and CDR2 is FQNEAQ (reference sequence). V lost 5 bases and J lost 5; bases outside the gene matches: 8. This chain's CDR3 is CASSGTGDLTEAFF. The CDR3 nucleotides read TGTGCCAGCAGCGGCACAGGGGACTTGACTGAAGCTTTCTTT.

The rearrangement links TRBV30 to TRBJ1-1; TRBD1 agrees at 7 bases. The germline gives CDR1 GTSNPN, CDR2 SVGIG (reference sequence). CDR3 length: 13 residues. The V segment lost 3 bases and the J segment 1 base; nucleotides outside the gene matches: 2. This chain's CDR3 is CAWRGTANTEAFF. The DNA for the CDR3 is TGTGCCTGGAGGGGGACAGCGAACACTGAAGCTTTCTTT.

This clonotype was observed at least ten times. The chain joins TRBV12-3 or TRBV12-4 to TRBJ1-5; D is undetermined. The V and J ends lost 3 bases and 6 bases respectively, with 12 bases between them. This CDR3 region has 14 residues. The CDR3 loop reads CASSLRGEGQPQHF. The CDR3 region has the DNA TGTGCCAGCAGTTTGCGGGGTGAGGGTCAGCCCCAGCATTTT.

This clonotype was seen ten or more times. The chain employs TRBV12-3 or TRBV12-4 and TRBJ1-1, with D unresolved. Trimming left V 1 base short and J 1 base short, with 7 bases between. The CDR3 is 14 amino acids. CDR3 sequence: CASSLGWGNTEAFF. In DNA, the CDR3 is TGTGCCAGCAGTTTAGGTTGGGGGAACACTGAAGCTTTCTTT.

This clonotype has a count of ten or more. The rearrangement uses TRBV29-1 and TRBJ2-1; D is uncertain. The CDR3 extends over 13 amino acids. The V gene's germline CDR1 is SQVTM and CDR2 ANQGSEA. Trimming pared 4 bases from V and 3 bases from J, leaving 10 bases between. The CDR3 DNA reads TGCAGCGTTGTCGGTATTGGCTACAATGAGCAGTTCTTC. Translated, it gives CSVVGIGYNEQFF.

In its sample, this clonotype was seen a few times. CDR3 DNA sequence: TGCAGTGCTAGGGAGTCGGGGAACACAGATACGCAGTATTTT. Translating gives CSARESGNTDTQYF. V usage is TRBV20-1 and J usage is TRBJ2-3, with a possible D match to TRBD2 (5 bases). Trimming left V 3 bases short and J 2 bases short, with 12 bases between. CDR1 and CDR2 from the germline V gene are DFQATT and SNEGSKA (reference sequence). This CDR3 region has 14 residues.

The chain employs TRBV20-1 and TRBJ2-1; 12 bases align to TRBD2. V gave up 6 bases and J gave up 6 bases; unmatched junction bases: 12. The CDR3 runs 16 residues. Per germline, CDR1 DFQATT and CDR2 SNEGSKA (reference sequence). For the CDR3, the DNA is TGCAGTGCCCCAGAGGCCAGACTAGCGGGAGCCAATGAGCAGTTCTTC. It codes for CSAPEARLAGANEQFF.

On this clonotype: With a much larger clone just one base away, this may be a read error. The rearrangement joins TRBV20-1 to TRBJ2-5; D unresolved. The CDR3 totals 11 residues. CDR1 and CDR2 from the germline V gene are DFQATT and SNEGSKA (reference sequence). V was shortened by 3 bases and J by 5 bases, with 7 bases between the two germline ends. This CDR3 reads CSASFGETQYF. CDR3 nucleotide sequence: TGCAGTGCTAGTTTTGGGGAGACCCAGTACTTC.

This clonotype was counted ten times or more. The gene calls are TRBV7-3 and TRBJ1-5; no firm D call. Per germline, CDR1 SGHTA and CDR2 FQGTGA. This CDR3 has 12 amino acids. V was pared by 9 bases and J by 2 bases, with 8 bases between. The CDR3 loop reads CARADCNQPQHF. For the CDR3, the DNA is TGTGCCAGGGCGGATTGCAATCAGCCCCAGCATTTT.

The chain combines TRBV5-5 with TRBJ1-4, with unresolved D. The CDR3 consists of 14 residues. Germline V CDR1 and CDR2: SGHKS, YYEKEE (reference sequence). The germline V and J ends were trimmed by 3 bases and 7 bases, with 13 bases remaining between them. CDR3 sequence (DNA): TGTGCCAGCAGCTCAGAATTGAGGAGTGAAAAACTGTTTTTT. Protein sequence: CASSSELRSEKLFF.

Regarding this clonotype: A much larger clone differs from this one at a single base, so this may be a read error. The chain recombines TRBV18 with TRBJ2-7; 7 bases agree with TRBD2. Germline assignment: CDR1 KGHSH and CDR2 LQKENI. V was clipped by 3 bases and J by 5 bases; unmatched bases: 13. CDR3 length: 16 amino acids. CDR3 nucleotides: TGTGCCAGCTCACCGATAGGGAGGGACGGAACCCACGAGCAGTACTTC. Protein: CASSPIGRDGTHEQYF.

This clonotype was counted many times. The chain joins TRBV20-1 to TRBJ2-3; D remains ambiguous. V shed 6 bases and J shed 6 bases, with 13 bases lying between them. CDR3 length: 12 amino acids. Germline CDR1 and CDR2: DFQATT and SNEGSKA (reference sequence). The CDR3 is CSADQLGDTQYF. In DNA, the CDR3 is TGCAGTGCGGATCAACTGGGGGATACGCAGTATTTT.

This clonotype was seen at least ten times. The chain recombines TRBV5-1 with TRBJ2-1, with D possibly TRBD2 on 6 matching bases. The ends were cut back, 3 bases at V and 8 bases at J, with 9 bases in the middle. CDR3 size: 12 residues. Looked up from germline, CDR1 is SGHRS and CDR2 is YFSETQ. CDR3 region: CASSWGVDEQFF. The CDR3 nucleotides are TGCGCCAGCAGCTGGGGGGTTGATGAGCAGTTCTTC.